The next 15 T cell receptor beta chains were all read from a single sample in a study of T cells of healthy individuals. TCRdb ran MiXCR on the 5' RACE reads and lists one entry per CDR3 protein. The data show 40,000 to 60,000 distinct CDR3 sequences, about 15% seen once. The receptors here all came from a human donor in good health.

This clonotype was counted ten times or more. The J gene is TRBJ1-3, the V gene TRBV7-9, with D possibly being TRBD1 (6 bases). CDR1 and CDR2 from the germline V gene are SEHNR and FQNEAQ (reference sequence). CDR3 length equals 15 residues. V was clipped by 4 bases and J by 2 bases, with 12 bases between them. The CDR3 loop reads CASSYTGNTGNTIYF. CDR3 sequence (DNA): TGTGCCAGCAGCTATACAGGGAATACTGGAAACACCATATATTTT.

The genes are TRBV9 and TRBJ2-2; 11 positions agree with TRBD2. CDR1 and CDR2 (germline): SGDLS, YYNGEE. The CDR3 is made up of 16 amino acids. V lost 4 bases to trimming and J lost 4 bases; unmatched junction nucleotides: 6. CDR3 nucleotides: TGTGCCAGCAGCTTCTCCGGGACTAGCGGCACCGGGGAGCTGTTTTTT. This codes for CASSFSGTSGTGELFF.

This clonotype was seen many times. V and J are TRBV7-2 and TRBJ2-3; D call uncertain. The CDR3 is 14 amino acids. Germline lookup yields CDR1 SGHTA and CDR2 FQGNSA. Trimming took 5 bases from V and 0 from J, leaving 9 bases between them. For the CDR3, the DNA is TGTGCCAGCAGCCCCATGTCTAGCACAGATACGCAGTATTTT. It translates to CASSPMSSTDTQYF.

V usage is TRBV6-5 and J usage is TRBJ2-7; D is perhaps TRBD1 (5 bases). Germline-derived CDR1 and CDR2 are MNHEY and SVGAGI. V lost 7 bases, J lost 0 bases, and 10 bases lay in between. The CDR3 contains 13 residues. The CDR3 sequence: CASTPDNSYEQYF. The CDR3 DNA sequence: TGTGCCAGCACCCCGGACAACTCCTACGAGCAGTACTTC.

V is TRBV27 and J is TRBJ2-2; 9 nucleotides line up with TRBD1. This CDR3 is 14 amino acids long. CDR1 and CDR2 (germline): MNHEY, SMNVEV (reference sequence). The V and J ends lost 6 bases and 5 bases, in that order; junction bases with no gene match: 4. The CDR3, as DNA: TGTGCCAGCAGGGACAGGGGTGGTACCGGGGAGCTGTTTTTT. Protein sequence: CASRDRGGTGELFF.

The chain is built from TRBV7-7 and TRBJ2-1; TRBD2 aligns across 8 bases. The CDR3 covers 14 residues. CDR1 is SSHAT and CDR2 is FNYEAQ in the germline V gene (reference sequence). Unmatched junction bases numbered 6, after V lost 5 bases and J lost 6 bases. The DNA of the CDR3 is TGTGCCAGCAGCGTATCGGGAGGGACCAATGAGCAGTTCTTC. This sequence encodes CASSVSGGTNEQFF. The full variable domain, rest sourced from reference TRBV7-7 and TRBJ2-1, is GAGVSQSPRYKVTKRGQDVTLRCDPISSHATLYWYQQALGQGPEFLTYFNYEAQPDKSGLPSDRFSAERPEGSISTLTIQRTEQRDSAMYRCASSVSGGTNEQFFGPGTRLTVL.

CDR3 residues: CASSLNRDRGSPLHF. CDR3 DNA: TGCGCCAGCAGCTTAAACCGGGACAGGGGATCACCCCTCCACTTT. V usage is TRBV5-1 and J usage is TRBJ1-6, with 10 bases aligning to TRBD1. In germline, CDR1 is SGHRS, CDR2 YFSETQ. Trimming took 2 bases from V and 10 from J; bases not matched to a gene: 6. The CDR3 has 15 amino acids.

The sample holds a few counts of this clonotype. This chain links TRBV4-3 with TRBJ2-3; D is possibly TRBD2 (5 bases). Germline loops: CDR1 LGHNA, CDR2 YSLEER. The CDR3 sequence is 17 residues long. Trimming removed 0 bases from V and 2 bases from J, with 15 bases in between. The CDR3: CASSQDRGNLYTDTQYF. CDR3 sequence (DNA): TGCGCCAGCAGCCAAGATCGGGGTAACCTCTACACAGATACGCAGTATTTT.

The CDR3 is CSARGSGLLMVNEQFF. The DNA of the CDR3 is TGCAGTGCTAGAGGTTCGGGACTCCTCATGGTGAATGAGCAGTTCTTC. The rearrangement uses TRBV20-1 and TRBJ2-1; tentatively, D is TRBD2 (6 bases). CDR3 length equals 16 residues. Trimming left V 1 base short and J 7 bases short, with 20 bases between. The germline V gene has CDR1 DFQATT and CDR2 SNEGSKA (reference sequence).

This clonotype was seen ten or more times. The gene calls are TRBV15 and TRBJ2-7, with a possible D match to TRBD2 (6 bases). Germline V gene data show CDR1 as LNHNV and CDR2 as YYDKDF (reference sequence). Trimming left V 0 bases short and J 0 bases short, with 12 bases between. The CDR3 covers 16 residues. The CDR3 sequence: CATSRDQEGYSYEQYF. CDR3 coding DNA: TGTGCCACCAGCAGAGATCAGGAGGGTTACTCCTACGAGCAGTACTTC.

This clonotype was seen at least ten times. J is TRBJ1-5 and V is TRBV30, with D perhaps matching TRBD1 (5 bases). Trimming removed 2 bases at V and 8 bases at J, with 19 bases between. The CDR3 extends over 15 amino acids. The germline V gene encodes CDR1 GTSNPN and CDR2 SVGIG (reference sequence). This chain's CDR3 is CAWSRGLRGAKPQHF. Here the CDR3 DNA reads TGTGCCTGGAGTCGGGGCTTACGAGGGGCCAAGCCCCAGCATTTT.

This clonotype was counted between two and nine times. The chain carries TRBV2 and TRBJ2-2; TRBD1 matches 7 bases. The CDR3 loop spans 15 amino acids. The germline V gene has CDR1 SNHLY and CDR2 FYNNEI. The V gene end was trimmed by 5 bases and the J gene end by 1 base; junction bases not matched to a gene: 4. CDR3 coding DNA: TGTGCCAGCAGTCTTCGACAGGGGAACACCGGGGAGCTGTTTTTT. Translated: CASSLRQGNTGELFF.

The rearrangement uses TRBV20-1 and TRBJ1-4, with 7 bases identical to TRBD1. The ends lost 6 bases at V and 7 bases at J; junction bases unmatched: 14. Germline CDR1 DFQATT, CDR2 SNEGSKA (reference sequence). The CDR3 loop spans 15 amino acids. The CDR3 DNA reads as TGCAGTGCCCAAGACAGGGATGTCGGGATTGAAAAACTGTTTTTT. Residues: CSAQDRDVGIEKLFF.

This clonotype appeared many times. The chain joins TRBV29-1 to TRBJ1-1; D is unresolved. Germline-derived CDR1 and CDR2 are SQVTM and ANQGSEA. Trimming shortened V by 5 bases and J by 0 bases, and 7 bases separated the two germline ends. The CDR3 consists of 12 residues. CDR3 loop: CSVKGMNTEAFF. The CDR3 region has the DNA TGCAGCGTTAAAGGAATGAACACTGAAGCTTTCTTT.

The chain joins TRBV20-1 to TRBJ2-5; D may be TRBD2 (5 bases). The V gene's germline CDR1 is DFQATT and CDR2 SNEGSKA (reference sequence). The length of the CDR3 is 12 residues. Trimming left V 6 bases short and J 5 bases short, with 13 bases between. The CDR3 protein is CSAGTSIETQYF. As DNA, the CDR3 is TGCAGTGCCGGCACTAGTATCGAGACCCAGTACTTC.